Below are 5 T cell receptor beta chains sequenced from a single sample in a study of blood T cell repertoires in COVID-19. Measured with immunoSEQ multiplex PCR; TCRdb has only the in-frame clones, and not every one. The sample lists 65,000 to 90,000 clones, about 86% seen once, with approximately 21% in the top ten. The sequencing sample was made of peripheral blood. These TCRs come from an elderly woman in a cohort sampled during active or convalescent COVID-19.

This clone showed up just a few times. The CDR3 region has the DNA TGCGCCAGCAGGACAACCGGGACAGCTAATGAAAAACTGTTTTTT. Translated: CASRTTGTANEKLFF. The rearrangement joins TRBV10-2 to TRBJ1-4; 7 bases line up with TRBD1. This CDR3 spans 15 amino acids. Trimming cost V 6 bases and J 3 bases; bases outside gene matches: 7. CDR1 is WSHSY, CDR2 SAAADI, per germline.

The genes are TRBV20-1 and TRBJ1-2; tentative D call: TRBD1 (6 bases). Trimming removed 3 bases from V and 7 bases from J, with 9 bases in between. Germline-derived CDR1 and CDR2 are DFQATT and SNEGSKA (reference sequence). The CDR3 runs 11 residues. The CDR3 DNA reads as TGCAGTGCTAGCAGGGGCTCTGGCTACACCTTC. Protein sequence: CSASRGSGYTF.

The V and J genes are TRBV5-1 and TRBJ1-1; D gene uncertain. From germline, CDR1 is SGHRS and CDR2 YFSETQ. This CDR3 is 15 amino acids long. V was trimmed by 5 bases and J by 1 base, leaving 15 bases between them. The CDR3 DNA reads TGCGCCAGCAGACCCTTAACCGGGAAGAACACTGAAGCTTTCTTT. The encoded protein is CASRPLTGKNTEAFF.

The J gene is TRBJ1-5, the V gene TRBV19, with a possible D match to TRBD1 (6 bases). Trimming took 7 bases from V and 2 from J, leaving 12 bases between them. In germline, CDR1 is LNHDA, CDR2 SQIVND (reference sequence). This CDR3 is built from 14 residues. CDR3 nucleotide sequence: TGTGCCAGTAATTGGGGGCTTGGCAATCAGCCCCAGCATTTT. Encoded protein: CASNWGLGNQPQHF. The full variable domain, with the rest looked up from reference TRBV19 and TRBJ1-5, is DGGITQSPKYLFRKEGQNVTLSCEQNLNHDAMYWYRQDPGQGLRLIYYSQIVNDFQKGDIAEGYSVSREKKESFPLTVTSAQKNPTAFYLCASNWGLGNQPQHFGDGTRLSIL.

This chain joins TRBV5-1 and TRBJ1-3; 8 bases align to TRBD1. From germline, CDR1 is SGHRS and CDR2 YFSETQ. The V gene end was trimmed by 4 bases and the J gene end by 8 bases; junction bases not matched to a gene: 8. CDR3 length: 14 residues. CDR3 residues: CASSPRTGTDTIYF. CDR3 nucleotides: TGCGCCAGCAGCCCCCGGACAGGGACGGACACCATATATTTT.